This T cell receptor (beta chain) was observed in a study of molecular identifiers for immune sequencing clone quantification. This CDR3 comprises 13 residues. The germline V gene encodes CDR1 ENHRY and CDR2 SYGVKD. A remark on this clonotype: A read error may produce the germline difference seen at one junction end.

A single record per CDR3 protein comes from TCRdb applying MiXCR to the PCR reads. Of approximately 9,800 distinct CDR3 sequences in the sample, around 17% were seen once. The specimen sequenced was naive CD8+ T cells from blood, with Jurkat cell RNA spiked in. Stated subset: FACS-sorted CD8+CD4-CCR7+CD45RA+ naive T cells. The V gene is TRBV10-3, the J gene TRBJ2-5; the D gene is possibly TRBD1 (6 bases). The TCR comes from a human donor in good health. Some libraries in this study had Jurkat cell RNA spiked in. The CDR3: CAIRGQIQETQYF. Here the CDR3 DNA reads TGTGCCATCAGAGGACAGATACAAGAGACCCAATACTTC.